This T cell receptor delta chain was sequenced during a study of gamma-delta T cells after stem cell transplantation. This clone has just a few counts. TCRdb reapplied CATT to the RT-PCR reads. Seen here are 12,000 to 15,000 delta-chain clones, approximately 32% observed once, and the top ten hold less than 4.5%. The CDR3 covers 19 residues. Unmatched junction bases numbered 6, after V lost 0 bases and J lost 0 bases. The germline CDR1 and CDR2 sequences are GEAIGNYY and EKD. This TCR was sampled from a human donor. It is not recorded whose cells these are; they may come from a transplant donor. Material for sequencing was gamma-delta T cells. The rearrangement uses TRDV2 and TRDJ3, with TRDD3 matching over 8 bases. CDR3 nucleotides: TGTGCCTGTGACACCTACTGGGGGCCCAGCTCCTGGGACACCCGACAGATGTTTTTC. Translation gives CACDTYWGPSSWDTRQMFF.